This paragraph covers one T cell receptor (beta chain) sequence. Its specificity is unknown. The data originate from a study of cytomegalovirus exposure and HLA in healthy donors. As for the study in general: The approximately 120 validation repertoires matched the roughly 700 first-cohort repertoires in platform, a later analysis reported. Notes on the study in general: Some TCR beta chains (about 170 of them) were listed as cytomegalovirus-associated. For most TCR sequences rarity was the rule, although some public TCRs occurred in many donors. A classifier reportedly called cytomegalovirus status with high sensitivity and specificity.

The table came from immunoSEQ multiplex PCR; TCRdb's copy has only in-frame clones and leaves some out. Among about 240,000 clones listed, approximately 84% were seen once. The junction had 11 bases not matched to a gene; V was cut back by 3 bases and J by 4 bases. Germline loops: CDR1 SGHNT, CDR2 YENEEA. This CDR3 comprises 19 residues. Sequencing used PBMCs. This TCR derives from a woman aged 25-40 years in good health and CMV-seropositive. The V gene is TRBV11-3, the J gene TRBJ2-1, with 14 bases aligning to TRBD2. CDR3 DNA: TGTGCCAGCAGCTTCGGTTACGGGACTAGCGGGAGTTGGTACAATGAGCAGTTCTTC. Protein: CASSFGYGTSGSWYNEQFF.